This is a list of T cell receptor beta chains from one sample in a study of read filtering for tumor transcriptome and immune sequencing. TCRdb re-called the reads through MiXCR, storing one row per CDR3 protein. The data hold some 15,000 distinct CDR3 sequences, with around 21% observed a single time. The material sequenced was a population of CD138-negative cells sorted from bone marrow. All receptors derive from a donor at least 40 years old with multiple myeloma. Both conserved end residues are part of each CDR3. A D gene is named only where the DNA matches it firmly. Clone sizes are given selectively: once, few, many, or a class where the clone is expanded.

CDR3	DNA	D	J	size	V
CSARDPGTETEAFF	TGCAGTGCTAGAGATCCCGGGACAGAAACTGAAGCTTTCTTT	TRBD1	TRBJ1-1	.	TRBV20-1
CASSFSDKTSMAFYGYTF	TGTGCCAGCAGCTTCTCGGACAAAACGTCGATGGCTTTCTATGGCTACACCTTC	.	TRBJ1-2	many	TRBV7-9
CASSTILRDTQYF	TGTGCCAGTAGTACCATCTTGCGGGATACGCAGTATTTT	.	TRBJ2-3	.	TRBV19
CASSVGTGGKGYTF	TGTGCCAGCAGTGTCGGGACAGGGGGAAAAGGCTACACCTTC	TRBD1	TRBJ1-2	.	TRBV6-1
CSARVSGINTGELFF	TGCAGTGCTAGAGTGTCCGGGATTAACACTGGGGAGCTGTTTTTT	.	TRBJ2-2	many	TRBV20-1
CASSEALPAEAFF	TGTGCCAGCAGTGAAGCCCTACCCGCTGAAGCTTTCTTT	.	TRBJ1-1	many	TRBV6-1
CASSLDQGAVRPYF	TGTGCCAGCAGCTTAGATCAGGGGGCGGTTCGTCCGTACTTC	TRBD1	TRBJ2-7	many	TRBV7-2
CASSPPNLGDTEAFF	TGTGCCAGCTCACCACCGAACCTAGGGGACACTGAAGCTTTCTTT	.	TRBJ1-1	once	TRBV18
CASSFRGGVAETQYF	TGCGCCAGCAGCTTTCGAGGCGGGGTGGCGGAGACCCAGTACTTC	.	TRBJ2-5	many	TRBV5-1
CSARSGEWGSGNTIYF	TGCAGTGCTAGATCGGGAGAATGGGGCTCTGGAAACACCATATATTTT	.	TRBJ1-3	many	TRBV20-1
CASSFAGGSSYEQYF	TGTGCCAGCAGCTTTGCGGGGGGCAGCTCCTACGAGCAGTACTTC	TRBD2	TRBJ2-7	few	TRBV7-9
CASSLAVWTSGSKVYEQYF	TGTGCCAGCAGCTTAGCGGTCTGGACTAGCGGGAGTAAGGTCTACGAGCAGTACTTC	TRBD2	TRBJ2-7	.	TRBV7-8
CASSPARTPRGEQYF	TGTGCCAGCAGCCCTGCCCGGACGCCCCGAGGCGAGCAGTACTTC	.	TRBJ2-7	.	TRBV27
CASSSQGHEQYF	TGTGCCAGCAGTAGTCAGGGTCACGAGCAGTACTTC	.	TRBJ2-7	.	TRBV6-5
CSVEGQSYEQYF	TGCAGCGTCGAGGGACAGTCCTACGAGCAGTACTTC	TRBD1	TRBJ2-7	many	TRBV29-1
CSVEDSGTSGYNEQFF	TGCAGCGTTGAAGATTCCGGGACTAGCGGATACAATGAGCAGTTCTTC	TRBD2	TRBJ2-1	few	TRBV29-1
CSADGTEYSNQPQHF	TGCAGCGCGGACGGGACGGAGTATAGCAATCAGCCCCAGCATTTT	.	TRBJ1-5	few	TRBV29-1
CASRGGSNEQFF	TGTGCCAGCCGTGGGGGAAGCAATGAGCAGTTCTTC	.	TRBJ2-1	.	TRBV4-2
CASSFGGVNTGELFF	TGTGCCAGCAGCTTCGGGGGAGTGAACACCGGGGAGCTGTTTTTT	.	TRBJ2-2	many	TRBV7-2
CASSHLNEQYF	TGTGCCAGCAGCCACCTGAACGAGCAGTACTTC	.	TRBJ2-7	many	TRBV4-2
CAISGPDNEQFF	TGTGCCATCAGTGGGCCAGACAATGAGCAGTTCTTC	.	TRBJ2-1	many	TRBV10-3
CASRSSGQVVSQHF	TGTGCCAGCAGGTCAAGCGGTCAGGTTGTGTCCCAGCATTTT	.	TRBJ1-5	.	TRBV6-1
CSASSSWEADTQYF	TGCAGTGCTAGCTCTAGCTGGGAAGCAGATACGCAGTATTTT	.	TRBJ2-3	once	TRBV20-1
CASSPLTGRGTEAFF	TGTGCCAGCAGCCCGCTGACCGGCCGGGGCACTGAAGCTTTCTTT	.	TRBJ1-1	few	TRBV11-2
CASSTGTVGTEAFF	TGCGCCAGCAGCACCGGGACAGTGGGCACTGAAGCTTTCTTT	TRBD1	TRBJ1-1	.	TRBV5-1
CAWSTPGGETYGYTF	TGTGCCTGGAGTACCCCCGGAGGGGAGACCTATGGCTACACCTTC	.	TRBJ1-2	.	TRBV30
CASSERGQGTYEQYF	TGCGCCAGCAGTGAGAGGGGACAGGGGACCTACGAGCAGTACTTC	TRBD1	TRBJ2-7	many	TRBV10-2
CSAGRAGGRNEQFF	TGCAGTGCTGGGAGAGCGGGGGGGCGCAATGAGCAGTTCTTC	TRBD2	TRBJ2-1	few	TRBV20-1
CASSTGQEYGYTF	TGTGCCAGCAGTACGGGACAGGAATATGGCTACACCTTC	TRBD1	TRBJ1-2	.	TRBV5-5
CATSEGLAVSGANVLTF	TGTGCCACCAGTGAGGGACTAGCGGTTTCTGGGGCCAACGTCCTGACTTTC	TRBD2	TRBJ2-6	.	TRBV24-1
CASEFGEAAGEQYF	TGTGCCAGCGAATTTGGGGAGGCCGCGGGGGAGCAGTACTTC	.	TRBJ2-7	few	TRBV12-3/TRBV12-4
CSVGQFSNTGELFF	TGCAGCGTTGGGCAGTTCTCGAACACCGGGGAGCTGTTTTTT	.	TRBJ2-2	few	TRBV29-1
CASSALTPTNEKLFF	TGTGCCAGCAGTGCCCTAACTCCAACTAATGAAAAACTGTTTTTT	.	TRBJ1-4	many	TRBV2
CASSAGTVNSPLHF	TGTGCCAGCAGCGCTGGGACAGTGAATTCACCCCTCCACTTT	TRBD1	TRBJ1-6	many	TRBV9
CSATTSGEYNEQFF	TGCAGTGCTACTACTAGCGGAGAGTACAATGAGCAGTTCTTC	TRBD2	TRBJ2-1	few	TRBV20-1
CASSLAPGGPETQYF	TGTGCCAGCAGCTTAGCTCCGGGGGGGCCGGAGACCCAGTACTTC	TRBD2	TRBJ2-5	few	TRBV7-2
CASSLGERDEQFF	TGTGCCAGCAGCTTAGGGGAAAGAGATGAGCAGTTCTTC	.	TRBJ2-1	few	TRBV11-2
CASSIETGFFYNEQFF	TGTGCCAGTAGTATAGAAACAGGGTTTTTCTACAATGAGCAGTTCTTC	.	TRBJ2-1	.	TRBV19
CASSLDRSSYEQYF	TGTGCCAGCAGCTTGGACAGGAGCTCCTACGAGCAGTACTTC	.	TRBJ2-7	few	TRBV5-6
CASSSSSGGAQETQYF	TGTGCCAGCAGCTCCTCTAGCGGGGGCGCACAAGAGACCCAGTACTTC	TRBD2	TRBJ2-5	many	TRBV7-2
CASSLRGGTDTQYF	TGTGCCAGCAGCTTACGCGGGGGCACAGATACGCAGTATTTT	.	TRBJ2-3	few	TRBV5-4
CASSTGTAYEQYF	TGTGCCAGCAGTACCGGGACAGCCTACGAGCAGTACTTC	TRBD1	TRBJ2-7	many	TRBV6-6
CATSDSTGDYSNQPQHF	TGTGCCACCAGTGATTCGACAGGGGATTATAGCAATCAGCCCCAGCATTTT	TRBD1	TRBJ1-5	.	TRBV24-1
CASSLGTGYEKLFF	TGTGCCAGCAGCCTCGGGACAGGGTACGAAAAACTGTTTTTT	TRBD1	TRBJ1-4	few	TRBV2
CASSPPGIAGENEQFF	TGTGCCAGCTCACCACCAGGAATAGCGGGGGAGAATGAGCAGTTCTTC	TRBD2	TRBJ2-1	many	TRBV18
CASSHPYSGSYNEQFF	TGTGCCAGCAGCCACCCGTATAGCGGCTCCTACAATGAGCAGTTCTTC	.	TRBJ2-1	.	TRBV5-4
CSAGTSAIPYEQYF	TGCAGTGCTGGGACTAGCGCGATTCCCTACGAGCAGTACTTC	TRBD2	TRBJ2-7	few	TRBV20-1
CASSLGFRAVNEKLFF	TGTGCCAGCAGCTTAGGTTTCAGAGCCGTTAATGAAAAACTGTTTTTT	.	TRBJ1-4	many	TRBV11-2